This T cell receptor (beta chain) derives from a study of early T cells in non-severe SARS-CoV-2 infection. Across the study: Chains from this unsorted whole-blood bulk RNA could not be paired. Whole-study findings and limits: VDJdb-based matching was biased toward anti-spike CD8 responses and missed private and CD4 specificities.

This clonotype showed up many times. Antigen unknown. Attachment of unique molecular identifiers to individual cDNA molecules was performed. MiXCR, run by TCRdb on the 5' RACE reads, gives a single entry per CDR3 protein. The data contain under 80,000 distinct CDR3 sequences, around 10% of them seen just once; the ten biggest clones take up approximately 4.2%. The sequence derives from an adult who was a healthcare worker with PCR-confirmed SARS-CoV-2 infection or an uninfected control (not recorded which). Sequencing was done on a sample of whole blood.

DNA of the CDR3: TGCGCCAGCAGCCAGAGGGGTTTACAGGGGTCTGAAGCTTTCTTT. The encoded protein is CASSQRGLQGSEAFF. The chain combines TRBV4-1 with TRBJ1-1, with 7 bases matching TRBD1. Germline assignment: CDR1 MGHRA and CDR2 YSYEKL. V lost 3 bases, J lost 6 bases, and 10 bases stayed unmatched. The CDR3 length is 15 residues.